These 7 T cell receptor beta chains were sequenced from one sample in a study of cytomegalovirus exposure and HLA in healthy donors. Primers included in the PCR were 60 Vbeta and 13 Jbeta primers. Sequencing used immunoSEQ multiplex PCR; TCRdb keeps in-frame clones, though not all of them. Seen here are 90,000 to 150,000 clones, around 76% observed once, and the top ten hold 15% to 20%. The sample taken for sequencing was PBMCs. The receptors here all came from a man aged 50-60 years in good health and CMV-seropositive.

This clone appeared a few times. This chain uses TRBV10-1 with TRBJ2-5; D perhaps matches TRBD2 (6 bases). The assigned J gene may be wrong: the sequence end matches TRBJ2-7 better. The germline CDR1 and CDR2 sequences are WNHNN and SYGVQD (reference sequence). This CDR3 has 17 amino acids. The CDR3 sequence is CASSELPGLAFSYEQYF. The CDR3 DNA follows: TGCGCCAGCAGTGAGTTACCGGGACTCGCGTTTTCCTACGAGCAGTACTTC.

This sequence joins TRBV5-1 and TRBJ2-1, with TRBD1 matching 8 bases. Germline lookup yields CDR1 SGHRS and CDR2 YFSETQ. The CDR3 is 18 amino acids. Trimming took 4 bases from V and 0 from J; bases not matched to a gene: 12. CDR3 sequence reads: CASSRGQGLPYSYNEQFF. The CDR3 DNA reads TGCGCCAGCAGCCGCGGACAGGGTTTACCCTACTCCTACAATGAGCAGTTCTTC.

The rearrangement links TRBV10-2 to TRBJ2-1; D is perhaps TRBD2 (5 bases). Per germline, CDR1 WSHSY and CDR2 SAAADI. V was clipped by 11 bases and J by 8 bases, with 19 bases between them. The CDR3 is 13 amino acids. The CDR3 reads CAASASYPYEQFF. In DNA form, the CDR3 reads TGCGCCGCTTCGGCTAGCTATCCCTATGAGCAGTTCTTC.

The V gene is TRBV19, the J gene TRBJ2-2; 8 bases match TRBD1. The CDR3 extends over 16 amino acids. V lost 5 bases and J lost 0; bases outside the gene matches: 5. CDR1 LNHDA and CDR2 SQIVND come from the germline V gene (reference sequence). The CDR3 protein is CASSPRTGTNTGELFF. The CDR3 nucleotides are TGTGCCAGTAGTCCCCGGACAGGGACGAACACCGGGGAGCTGTTTTTT.

DNA for the CDR3: TGTGCCAGTGTGAGGGTGACTAGCACAGATACGCAGTATTTT. Its protein product is CASVRVTSTDTQYF. The chain employs TRBV19 and TRBJ2-3; maybe TRBD2 (5 bases). The germline V and J ends were trimmed by 8 bases and 0 bases, with 12 bases remaining between them. The CDR3 spans 14 residues. Germline CDR1 and CDR2: LNHDA and SQIVND (reference sequence). The complete variable domain, with remaining parts taken from reference TRBV19 and TRBJ2-3, reads DGGITQSPKYLFRKEGQNVTLSCEQNLNHDAMYWYRQDPGQGLRLIYYSQIVNDFQKGDIAEGYSVSREKKESFPLTVTSAQKNPTAFYLCASVRVTSTDTQYFGPGTRLTVL.

V usage is TRBV27 and J usage is TRBJ2-2; 9 bases line up with TRBD1. In germline, CDR1 is MNHEY, CDR2 SMNVEV (reference sequence). CDR3 length: 15 residues. V gave up 4 bases and J gave up 5 bases; unmatched junction bases: 5. CDR3 amino acids: CASSYRQGGTGELFF. CDR3 coding DNA: TGTGCCAGCAGTTATAGACAGGGGGGAACCGGGGAGCTGTTTTTT.

The V and J genes are TRBV7-2 and TRBJ2-7; D is possibly TRBD1 (5 bases). CDR1 is SGHTA and CDR2 is FQGNSA in the germline V gene. CDR3 size: 16 residues. The V end lost 1 base, the J end lost 6 bases, and 19 bases lay between the germline ends. CDR3 loop: CASSLVGIQVGGEQYF. The CDR3 bases are TGTGCCAGCAGCTTAGTAGGGATACAGGTGGGTGGCGAGCAGTACTTC.